This T cell receptor (beta chain) came from a study of cytomegalovirus exposure and HLA in healthy donors. The CDR3 has 14 amino acids. Germline loops: CDR1 SGHTA, CDR2 FQGNSA. The V end was cut by 3 bases, the J end by 4 bases, with 11 bases between. Study-level results: A cluster of highly shared sequence variants was likely a sequencing artifact. With high specificity and sensitivity, the classifier reportedly diagnosed cytomegalovirus status. Immune exposure data for these donors was limited to CMV serostatus.

Concerning this clone: What it recognizes is unknown.

Primers included in the PCR were 60 Vbeta and 13 Jbeta primers. Original handling: Among the unique TCR beta chains that a later analysis counted, around 72 million in all, roughly 11 million were shared. Sequencing used immunoSEQ multiplex PCR; TCRdb keeps in-frame clones, though not all of them. V and J calls and clone size are as listed in that table; D and trimming were resolved from the DNA. The sample includes about 85,000 clones, 75% to 90% of them seen just once. V gene TRBV7-2 combines with J gene TRBJ2-3; possible D gene TRBD2, 6 bases. Sequenced sample: PBMCs. This receptor was taken from a man aged 45 to 65 in good health and CMV-seropositive. The CDR3 loop is CASSLTSGADTQYF. CDR3 nucleotide sequence: TGTGCCAGCAGCTTGACTTCGGGGGCAGATACGCAGTATTTT.